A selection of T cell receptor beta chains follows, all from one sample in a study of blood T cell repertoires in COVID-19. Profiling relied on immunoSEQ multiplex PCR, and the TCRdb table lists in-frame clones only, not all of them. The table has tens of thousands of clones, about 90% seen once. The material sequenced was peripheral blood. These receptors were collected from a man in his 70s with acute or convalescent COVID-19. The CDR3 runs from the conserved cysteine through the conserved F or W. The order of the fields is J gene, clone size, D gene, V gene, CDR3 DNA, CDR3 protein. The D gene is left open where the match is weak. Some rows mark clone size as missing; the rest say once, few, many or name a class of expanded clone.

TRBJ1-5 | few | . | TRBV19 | TGTGCCAGTAGCCTCATGGGACACGGCAATCAGCCCCAGCATTTT | CASSLMGHGNQPQHF
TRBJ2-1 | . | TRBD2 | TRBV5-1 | TGCGCCAGCAGGCCAACTAGCGGGAACCCTGAGCAGTTCTTC | CASRPTSGNPEQFF
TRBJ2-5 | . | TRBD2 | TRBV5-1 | TGCGCCAGCAGCAATCAAGGGCGGGGGAGCCTTAGAGAGACCCAGTACTTC | CASSNQGRGSLRETQYF
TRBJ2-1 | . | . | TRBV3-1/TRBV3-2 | TGTGCCAGCAGCCAACCAGGGGTGGGGGTCTACAATGAGCAGTTCTTC | CASSQPGVGVYNEQFF
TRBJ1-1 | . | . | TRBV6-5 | TGTGCCAGCAGTTACTTAGAGAACACTGAAGCTTTCTTT | CASSYLENTEAFF
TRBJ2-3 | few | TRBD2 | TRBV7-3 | TGTGCCAGCAGCTTTTTAGCGGGGGGCGCAGATACGCAGTATTTT | CASSFLAGGADTQYF
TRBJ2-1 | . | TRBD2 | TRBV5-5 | TGTGCCAGCAGTTTTGGACTAGCGGGATACAATGAGCAGTTCTTC | CASSFGLAGYNEQFF
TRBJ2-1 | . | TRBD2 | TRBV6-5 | TGTGCCAGCACCACAACGGGAGGTGAGCAGTTCTTC | CASTTTGGEQFF
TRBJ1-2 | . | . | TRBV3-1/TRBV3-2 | TGTGCCAGCAGCCAAGTTACCGGTTCTCTCAACTATGGCTACACCTTC | CASSQVTGSLNYGYTF
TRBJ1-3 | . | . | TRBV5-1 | TGCGCCAGCGGCACAGGAAGCTCTGGAAACACCATATATTTT | CASGTGSSGNTIYF
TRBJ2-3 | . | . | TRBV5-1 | TGCGCCAGCAGCTATACTCCGGGACAAGGCACAGATACGCAGTATTTT | CASSYTPGQGTDTQYF
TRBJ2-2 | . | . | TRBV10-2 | TGCGCCAGCAGTGATGGGACATATGTCCCCGGGGAGCTGTTTTTT | CASSDGTYVPGELFF
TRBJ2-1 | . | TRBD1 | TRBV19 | TGTGCCAGTAGTATCCAGGACAGGGGGCAGTTCTTC | CASSIQDRGQFF
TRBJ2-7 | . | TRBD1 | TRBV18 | TGTGCCAGCTCACCAGGACAGGGTATAAACGAGCAGTACTTC | CASSPGQGINEQYF
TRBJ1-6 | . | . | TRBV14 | TGTGCCAGCAGCGCCGGGTTCGAGCTTCCCCTCCACTTT | CASSAGFELPLHF
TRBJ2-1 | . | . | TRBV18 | TGTGCCAGCTCAACCAGCCCCGTCGGAGTCGGTGAGCAGTTCTTC | CASSTSPVGVGEQFF
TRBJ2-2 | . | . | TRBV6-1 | TGTGCCAGCAGTGAAGTAAGCGACACCGGGGAGCTGTTTTTT | CASSEVSDTGELFF
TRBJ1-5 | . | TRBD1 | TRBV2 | TGTGCCAGCAACCGATTCGGACAGGTGGGGCAGCCCCAGCATTTT | CASNRFGQVGQPQHF
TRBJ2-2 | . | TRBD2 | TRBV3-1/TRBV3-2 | TGTGCCAGCAGCCAAGCCGACCCGGGGAGGGTTGACACCGGGGAGCTGTTTTTT | CASSQADPGRVDTGELFF
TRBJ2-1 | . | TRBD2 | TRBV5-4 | TGTGCCAGCACCAAAGGGACTAGCGGGATAGGTGAGCAGTTCTTC | CASTKGTSGIGEQFF
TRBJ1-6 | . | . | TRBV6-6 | TGTGCCAGCAGTACCTCCTTACAGGGATTTAGTTCACCCCTCCACTTT | CASSTSLQGFSSPLHF
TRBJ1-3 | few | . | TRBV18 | TGTGCCAGTACAGGGACGACTGGAAACACCATATATTTT | CASTGTTGNTIYF
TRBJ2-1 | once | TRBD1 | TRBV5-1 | TGCGCCAGCAGCTTGGTTGGGACAGGGGGCTACAATGAGCAGTTCTTC | CASSLVGTGGYNEQFF
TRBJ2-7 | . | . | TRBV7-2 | TGTGCCAGCAGCTTAGTCACCAGTTCCAGCTCCTACGAGCAGTACTTC | CASSLVTSSSSYEQYF
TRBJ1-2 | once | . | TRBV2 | TGTGCCAGCAGTGAACAGGGAACTAACTATGGCTACACCTTC | CASSEQGTNYGYTF